Below are 28 T cell receptor beta chains sequenced from a single sample in a study of CD8+CD57+ T cells in acquired aplastic anemia. Profiling that covered TCR beta VDJ and CDR3 relied on genomic DNA as its template. MiXCR was run by TCRdb on the reads, yielding one entry per CDR3 protein. The data hold some 220,000 distinct CDR3 sequences, with around 32% observed a single time. Sequencing used sorted CD4+, CD8+, or CD8+CD57+ T cells (not recorded which) from PBMCs. Every receptor here comes from a human donor in good health, serving as a control.

This clonotype was recorded at least ten times. The genes are TRBV20-1 and TRBJ2-5; 10 bases match TRBD2. V lost 2 bases to trimming and J lost 5 bases; unmatched junction nucleotides: 8. The CDR3 covers 15 residues. Germline V lookup: CDR1 DFQATT, CDR2 SNEGSKA (reference sequence). The CDR3 nucleotides read TGCAGTGCTAGATTTTCGGGACTAGCGTACGAGACCCAGTACTTC. This codes for CSARFSGLAYETQYF.

Details on this clonotype: A much larger clone differs from this one at a single base, so this may be a read error. This sequence joins TRBV4-1 and TRBJ2-1, with 8 positions matching TRBD1. The V gene's germline CDR1 is MGHRA and CDR2 YSYEKL. The CDR3 extends over 15 amino acids. V shed 4 bases, J shed 9 bases, and the junction held 11 bases outside the gene matches. The CDR3 bases are TGCGCCAGCAGCCGAGGAACCAGGGGGCGTTTTGAGCAGTTCTTC. Translated, it gives CASSRGTRGRFEQFF.

For this clonotype: A much bigger clone sits one base away, suggesting this may be a read error. The chain links TRBV9 to TRBJ1-5; D is ambiguous. The CDR3 has 15 residues. In germline, CDR1 is SGDLS, CDR2 YYNGEE. The germline V and J ends were trimmed by 4 bases and 3 bases, with 14 bases remaining between them. This CDR3 is CASSLDVVSNQPQHF. CDR3 nucleotide sequence: TGTGCCAGCAGCTTGGATGTTGTCTCCAATCAGCCCCAGCATTTT. The entire variable domain, with the rest obtained from reference TRBV9 and TRBJ1-5, is as follows: DSGVTQTPKHLITATGQRVTLRCSPRSGDLSVYWYQQSLDQGLQFLIQYYNGEERAKGNILERFSAQQFPDLHSELNLSSLELGDSALYFCASSLDVVSNQPQHFGDGTRLSIL.

Remarks on this clonotype: Likely a read error: the CDR3 ends without its conserved phenylalanine or tryptophan. This chain links TRBV27 with TRBJ2-5, with TRBD2 matching 7 bases. The CDR3 consists of 13 residues. Germline loops: CDR1 MNHEY, CDR2 SMNVEV (reference sequence). J lost 5 bases, V lost 2 bases, and 2 bases had no gene match. CDR3 amino acids: CASSLRRGETQYY. CDR3 DNA: TGTGCCAGCAGTTTAAGGCGGGGGGAGACCCAGTACTAC.

V is TRBV20-1 and J is TRBJ2-2; tentative D call: TRBD2 (6 bases). Looked up from germline, CDR1 is DFQATT and CDR2 is SNEGSKA (reference sequence). This CDR3 has 17 amino acids. V shed 6 bases and J shed 4 bases, with 24 bases lying between them. The CDR3 reads CSALAKGGTSITGELFF. DNA for the CDR3: TGCAGTGCCCTCGCGAAGGGCGGGACCTCGATCACCGGGGAGCTGTTTTTT.

This clonotype was counted at least ten times. The chain uses TRBV29-1 and TRBJ1-1; tentative D call: TRBD1 (5 bases). The V gene's germline CDR1 is SQVTM and CDR2 ANQGSEA. The CDR3 contains 15 residues. Trimming shortened V by 5 bases and J by 1 base, and 17 bases separated the two germline ends. CDR3 DNA: TGCAGCGTTTTTTTCCGGGGTCAGGGGAACACTGAAGCTTTCTTT. This sequence encodes CSVFFRGQGNTEAFF. The full variable domain, its missing parts supplied by reference TRBV29-1 and TRBJ1-1, is SAVISQKPSRDICQRGTSLTIQCQVDSQVTMMFWYRQQPGQSLTLIATANQGSEATYESGFVIDKFPISRPNLTFSTLTVSNMSPEDSSIYLCSVFFRGQGNTEAFFGQGTRLTVV.

This clonotype occurred many times. The chain employs TRBV5-1 and TRBJ2-7; no clear D gene. V lost 0 bases to trimming and J lost 6 bases, with 10 bases between them. The CDR3 has 13 amino acids. The germline gives CDR1 SGHRS, CDR2 YFSETQ. CDR3 DNA: TGCGCCAGCAGCTTGGCCGTGGGCCTCGAGCAGTACTTC. It codes for CASSLAVGLEQYF.

The gene calls are TRBV2 and TRBJ1-1; D is ambiguous. This CDR3 is 15 amino acids long. Trimming removed 7 bases from V and 0 bases from J, with 15 bases in between. Germline CDR1 SNHLY, CDR2 FYNNEI. For the CDR3, the DNA is TGTGCCAGCAAACCCACCGGGCTTTTGAACACTGAAGCTTTCTTT. Translated, it gives CASKPTGLLNTEAFF. The whole variable domain, remainder taken from reference TRBV2 and TRBJ1-1, is EPEVTQTPSHQVTQMGQEVILRCVPISNHLYFYWYRQILGQKVEFLVSFYNNEISEKSEIFDDQFSVERPDGSNFTLKIRSTKLEDSAMYFCASKPTGLLNTEAFFGQGTRLTVV.

The chain's CDR3 is CSARRTGSYNEQFF. The CDR3 coding sequence is TGCAGTGCTAGAAGGACAGGGTCCTACAATGAGCAGTTCTTC. The chain employs TRBV20-1 and TRBJ2-1, with TRBD1 matching 8 bases. The CDR3 extends over 14 amino acids. Trimming cost V 2 bases and J 1 base; bases outside gene matches: 1. Germline CDR1 and CDR2: DFQATT and SNEGSKA (reference sequence).

This clonotype was seen many times. V and J are TRBV2 and TRBJ1-1; D possibly corresponds to TRBD1 (6 bases). V was trimmed by 7 bases and J by 1 base, leaving 10 bases between them. Germline CDR1 is SNHLY and CDR2 is FYNNEI. The CDR3 covers 13 residues. CDR3 amino acids: CASNEQGNTEAFF. CDR3 sequence (DNA): TGTGCCAGCAACGAACAGGGGAACACTGAAGCTTTCTTT. The full variable domain, in which reference TRBV2 and TRBJ1-1 provide the parts outside the CDR3, is EPEVTQTPSHQVTQMGQEVILRCVPISNHLYFYWYRQILGQKVEFLVSFYNNEISEKSEIFDDQFSVERPDGSNFTLKIRSTKLEDSAMYFCASNEQGNTEAFFGQGTRLTVV.

The J gene is TRBJ1-6, the V gene TRBV9; perhaps TRBD1 as D (6 bases). The germline V and J ends were trimmed by 4 bases and 9 bases, with 14 bases remaining between them. Germline loops: CDR1 SGDLS, CDR2 YYNGEE. The CDR3 totals 14 residues. CDR3 loop: CASSPVGGGSPLHF. The CDR3 bases are TGTGCCAGCAGCCCGGTGGGGGGCGGTTCACCCCTCCACTTT.

Concerning this clonotype: A much more abundant neighbour one base away suggests this may be a read error. This rearrangement joins TRBV2 to TRBJ1-2; 10 positions match TRBD1. Germline V gene lookup returns CDR1 SNHLY and CDR2 FYNNEI. This CDR3 region has 14 residues. V dropped 6 bases and J dropped 4; count of bases not matched to a gene: 5. The CDR3 DNA is TGTGCCAGCAGCTCGACAGGGGGCACCTATGGCTACACCTTC. Protein product: CASSSTGGTYGYTF. The whole variable domain, filled in from reference TRBV2 and TRBJ1-2, reads EPEVTQTPSHQVTQMGQEVILRCVPISNHLYFYWYRQILGQKVEFLVSFYNNEISEKSEIFDDQFSVERPDGSNFTLKIRSTKLEDSAMYFCASSSTGGTYGYTFGSGTRLTVV.

This chain connects TRBV15 to TRBJ2-4; D gene unclear. The germline V gene encodes CDR1 LNHNV and CDR2 YYDKDF (reference sequence). The V and J ends lost 0 bases and 0 bases respectively, with 18 bases between them. The CDR3 contains 19 residues. The CDR3 region is CATSRDSGAGVLAKNIQYF. Here the CDR3 DNA reads TGTGCCACCAGCAGAGATTCTGGTGCAGGTGTACTAGCCAAAAACATTCAGTACTTC. The full variable domain, completed using reference TRBV15 and TRBJ2-4, is DAMVIQNPRYQVTQFGKPVTLSCSQTLNHNVMYWYQQKSSQAPKLLFHYYDKDFNNEADTPDNFQSRRPNTSFCFLDIRSPGLGDTAMYLCATSRDSGAGVLAKNIQYFGAGTRLSVL.

This clonotype was counted between two and nine times. The chain is built from TRBV4-1 and TRBJ2-6; D may correspond to TRBD1 or TRBD2 (5 bases each). The CDR3 runs 18 residues. V lost 1 base and J lost 0, with 13 bases in between. From germline, CDR1 is MGHRA and CDR2 YSYEKL. The CDR3 nucleotides read TGCGCCAGCAGCCAAGTTTGGGGGATCGCCTCTGGGGCCAACGTCCTGACTTTC. Translation: CASSQVWGIASGANVLTF.

This clonotype was counted at least ten times. The chain carries TRBV5-1 and TRBJ2-7; 8 nucleotides agree with TRBD1. The trim removed 3 bases at V and 4 bases at J, leaving 12 bases unmatched. Germline CDR1 and CDR2: SGHRS and YFSETQ. This CDR3 has 16 residues. The CDR3 sequence: CASSSQGLDRAYEQYF. The CDR3 nucleotides are TGCGCCAGCAGCTCGCAAGGCTTGGACAGGGCATACGAGCAGTACTTC.

The rearrangement uses TRBV4-2 and TRBJ2-6; TRBD1 aligns across 9 bases. Per the germline V gene, CDR1 is LGHNA and CDR2 is YNFKEQ. This CDR3 comprises 18 residues. V shed 5 bases, J shed 0 bases, and the junction held 8 bases outside the gene matches. The CDR3 coding sequence is TGTGCCAGCAGCAATGGCGGGGACAGGGCCTCTGGGGCCAACGTCCTGACTTTC. It is translated as CASSNGGDRASGANVLTF.

The CDR3 region is CANRGTGGYNEQFF. The CDR3 bases are TGCGCCAACAGAGGGACTGGCGGATACAATGAGCAGTTCTTC. The chain employs TRBV10-2 and TRBJ2-1; D might be TRBD2 (6 bases). Trimming left V 10 bases short and J 4 bases short, with 17 bases between. The CDR3 spans 14 residues. Germline CDR1 reads WSHSY; CDR2 reads SAAADI.

This clonotype was observed a few times. Given the absence of the conserved phenylalanine or tryptophan at the CDR3 end, a read error is likely. The rearrangement joins TRBV6-1 to TRBJ1-1; D is ambiguous. The length of the CDR3 is 14 residues. CDR1 MNHNS and CDR2 SASEGT come from the germline V gene. V was cut by 2 bases and J by 2 bases, with 9 bases left in between. The CDR3 DNA follows: TGTGCCAGCAGTGAACAGGACTATAACACTGAAGCTTTCCTT. This codes for CASSEQDYNTEAFL.

The chain has TRBV12-3 or TRBV12-4 and TRBJ2-1; TRBD2 matches 12 bases. This CDR3 has 17 residues. The V segment lost 5 bases and the J segment 3 bases; nucleotides outside the gene matches: 8. CDR3 protein: CASSLRGLAGLYNEQFF. In nucleotides, the CDR3 is TGTGCCAGCAGTCTAAGAGGACTAGCGGGACTCTACAATGAGCAGTTCTTC.

The chain uses TRBV29-1 and TRBJ2-7; 7 bases fit TRBD1. With V trimmed by 7 bases and J by 4 bases, 4 bases remained unmatched. Germline loops: CDR1 SQVTM, CDR2 ANQGSEA. The CDR3 loop spans 11 amino acids. The CDR3 reads CSEGQAYEQYF. The CDR3 DNA sequence: TGCAGCGAAGGACAGGCGTACGAGCAGTACTTC.

This clonotype was detected many times. The gene calls are TRBV20-1 and TRBJ1-1, with TRBD1 identical over 8 bases. With V trimmed by 1 base and J by 6 bases, 10 bases remained unmatched. Per the germline V gene, CDR1 is DFQATT and CDR2 is SNEGSKA (reference sequence). This CDR3 comprises 15 residues. CDR3 sequence (DNA): TGCAGTGCTAGAGTTTTAGGACAGGGAGGGCCTGAAGCTTTCTTT. This codes for CSARVLGQGGPEAFF.

The chain combines TRBV5-6 with TRBJ1-1; TRBD1 agrees at 9 bases. V trimming: 2 bases; J trimming: 1 base; junction bases outside the gene matches: 6. The CDR3 extends over 16 amino acids. CDR1 SGHDT and CDR2 YYEEEE come from the germline V gene. CDR3 sequence: CASSFYATGGNTEAFF. DNA of the CDR3: TGTGCCAGCAGCTTTTACGCGACAGGGGGGAACACTGAAGCTTTCTTT.

The sample holds many counts of this clonotype. The CDR3 DNA reads as TGTGCCAGTAGCCAGGGGGGAGGGGCTTTCTTT. Translating it yields CASSQGGGAFF. The chain joins TRBV19 to TRBJ1-1, with 7 bases fitting TRBD1. V lost 6 bases and J lost 11; bases outside the gene matches: 6. The CDR3 contains 11 residues. Germline CDR1 LNHDA, CDR2 SQIVND (reference sequence). The complete variable domain, with remaining parts taken from reference TRBV19 and TRBJ1-1, reads DGGITQSPKYLFRKEGQNVTLSCEQNLNHDAMYWYRQDPGQGLRLIYYSQIVNDFQKGDIAEGYSVSREKKESFPLTVTSAQKNPTAFYLCASSQGGGAFFGQGTRLTVV.

This clonotype was detected ten times or more. The gene calls are TRBV29-1 and TRBJ1-1; possibly TRBD1 for D (5 bases). This CDR3 is 14 amino acids long. Trimming left V 5 bases short and J 4 bases short, with 17 bases between. Per the germline V gene, CDR1 is SQVTM and CDR2 is ANQGSEA. CDR3 loop: CSVLGGSGSTEAFF. CDR3 DNA: TGCAGCGTTCTGGGGGGGTCGGGATCCACTGAAGCTTTCTTT.

V is TRBV11-1 and J is TRBJ2-3; D not certain. The germline V gene encodes CDR1 SGHAT and CDR2 FQDESV (reference sequence). This CDR3 contains 14 residues. The V end was cut by 3 bases, the J end by 5 bases, with 12 bases between. As DNA, the CDR3 is TGTGCCAGCAGCTTTTCCGGGTCACTAGATACGCAGTATTTT. Residues: CASSFSGSLDTQYF.

This clonotype has at least ten counts. The chain is built from TRBV2 and TRBJ2-1, with 7 bases that match TRBD1. V shed 5 bases and J 0 bases; nucleotides not matched to a gene: 7. Germline assignment: CDR1 SNHLY and CDR2 FYNNEI. The CDR3 is made up of 16 amino acids. The CDR3 bases are TGTGCCAGCAGTCCCTTAACAGGGGTCTCCTACAATGAGCAGTTCTTC. It is translated as CASSPLTGVSYNEQFF.

The chain is built from TRBV4-1 and TRBJ1-3; 9 bases are a match to TRBD1. Per the germline V gene, CDR1 is MGHRA and CDR2 is YSYEKL. V lost 4 bases and J lost 0; bases outside the gene matches: 7. The CDR3 totals 17 residues. The CDR3 region has the DNA TGCGCCAGCAGCCGATCGGGACAGGGCTTCTCTGGAAACACCATATATTTT. This codes for CASSRSGQGFSGNTIYF.

In the case of this clonotype: This may stem from a read error, because a much larger clone lies one nucleotide away. The chain links TRBV3-1 to TRBJ2-7; D is unclear. V lost 3 bases to trimming and J lost 4 bases, with 7 bases between them. Germline values: CDR1 LGHDT, CDR2 YNNKEL (reference sequence). CDR3 length: 12 amino acids. CDR3 DNA sequence: TGTGCCAGCAGCCACCTCTCGTACGAGCAGTACTTC. Encoded protein: CASSHLSYEQYF.